The entry below describes one TCR beta chain. The germline gives CDR1 MNHEY, CDR2 SVGAGI. The ends were cut back, 6 bases at V and 5 bases at J, with 8 bases in the middle. The CDR3 sequence is 11 residues long. TCRdb's copy holds only in-frame clones and misses some; the assay was immunoSEQ multiplex PCR. The table shows about 60,000 clones, with about 94% occurring only once. This sample stems from a study of human versus mouse CDR3 diversity and MHC coevolution. The receptor's source is a person in their sixties or seventies in good health. The sequencing input was naive CD4+ T cells from blood. Subset meaning: CD45RO-negative CD62L-positive naive CD4 T cells. The chain combines TRBV6-5 with TRBJ2-7; D gene uncertain. CDR3 region: CASRRVDEQYF. The CDR3 bases are TGTGCCAGCAGACGCGTCGACGAGCAGTACTTC.